The present entry profiles one TCR beta chain with its context. An amount of RNA that ranged from roughly 0.5 to 1 ug was reverse transcribed with random hexamers. With immunoSEQ multiplex PCR, TCR beta CDR3 was amplified across 54 Vbeta and 13 Jbeta. A single record per CDR3 protein comes from TCRdb applying MiXCR to the immunoSEQ multiplex PCR reads. Of about 140,000 distinct CDR3 sequences listed, around 96% were seen once; the top ten hold approximately 0.12%. These data belong to a study of CD8 T cells in Susac syndrome. Germline CDR1 is MDHEN and CDR2 is SYDVKM. V lost 4 bases, J lost 2 bases, and 2 bases stayed unmatched. The CDR3 contains 14 residues. The multiple sclerosis control group comprised treatment-naive patients with stable or active relapsing-remitting disease.

The clonotype originates from a human donor with multiple sclerosis. The chain couples TRBV28 to TRBJ1-2, with 9 bases aligning to TRBD1. Sequenced sample: CD4+ T cells from PBMCs. In nucleotides, the CDR3 is TGTGCCAGCAGTTCACAGGGGGCCAACTATGGCTACACCTTC. Amino acid sequence: CASSSQGANYGYTF.